The 15 T cell receptor beta chains presented below share a single source sample, sequenced in a study of human T cells and chemical hapten exposure. The time point denotes: patch test 2, 6 weeks after DPC sensitization. This sample's treatment: therapeutic diphenylcyclopropenone sensitization with weekly scalp DPC. TCRdb re-derived calls from the RACE reads in MiXCR, one entry per CDR3 protein. The repertoire holds some 96,000 distinct CDR3 sequences, with about a tenth as singletons. The sample here was whole blood, taken in connection with sensitization to the hapten diphenylcyclopropenone (DPC). These receptors all stem from a woman between 40 and 55 years old with alopecia areata. Some clones in this sample may be carry-over from other donors' samples.

V usage is TRBV29-1 and J usage is TRBJ1-1; D gene unclear. Trimming pared 3 bases from V and 0 bases from J, leaving 8 bases between. Germline V CDR1 and CDR2: SQVTM, ANQGSEA. The CDR3 is made up of 13 amino acids. The CDR3, as DNA: TGCAGCGTTGATAGGGTGCTGAACACTGAAGCTTTCTTT. This sequence encodes CSVDRVLNTEAFF.

This clonotype was detected many times. The CDR3 coding sequence is TGTGCCAGCAGCTTACGCCGGGGACGGCACCAAGAGACCCAGTACTTC. It translates to CASSLRRGRHQETQYF. V usage is TRBV11-1 and J usage is TRBJ2-5; D is possibly TRBD1 or TRBD2 (5 bases each). CDR3 length: 16 amino acids. In germline, CDR1 is SGHAT, CDR2 FQDESV (reference sequence). V was pared by 2 bases and J by 0 bases, with 13 bases between.

There are many counts of this clonotype. This chain links TRBV18 with TRBJ2-2, with 9 positions matching TRBD2. Germline lookup yields CDR1 KGHSH and CDR2 LQKENI. The CDR3 contains 15 residues. Trimming removed 3 bases from V and 4 bases from J; junction bases left unmatched: 3. Here the CDR3 reads CASSPVAGATGELFF. The DNA of the CDR3 is TGTGCCAGCTCACCGGTAGCGGGAGCCACCGGGGAGCTGTTTTTT.

This clonotype was observed a handful of times. This chain links TRBV19 with TRBJ2-1, with TRBD2 matching 11 bases. The ends lost 5 bases at V and 5 bases at J; junction bases unmatched: 8. The CDR3 runs 16 residues. Germline V gene lookup returns CDR1 LNHDA and CDR2 SQIVND (reference sequence). In DNA form, the CDR3 reads TGTGCCAGTAGTGACCGACTAGCGGGATTCAACAATGAGCAGTTCTTC. Translating it yields CASSDRLAGFNNEQFF. The entire variable domain, with the rest obtained from reference TRBV19 and TRBJ2-1, is as follows: DGGITQSPKYLFRKEGQNVTLSCEQNLNHDAMYWYRQDPGQGLRLIYYSQIVNDFQKGDIAEGYSVSREKKESFPLTVTSAQKNPTAFYLCASSDRLAGFNNEQFFGPGTRLTVL.

This clonotype showed up many times. The chain employs TRBV30 and TRBJ2-1; 10 bases are shared with TRBD2. J lost 6 bases, V lost 5 bases, and 7 bases had no gene match. CDR1 is GTSNPN, CDR2 SVGIG, per germline (reference sequence). CDR3 length: 14 residues. The chain's CDR3 is CAWAGTSASNEQFF. CDR3 nucleotide sequence: TGTGCCTGGGCCGGGACTAGCGCATCCAATGAGCAGTTCTTC.

This clonotype occurred many times. V is TRBV2 and J is TRBJ2-7, with 10 positions matching TRBD2. This CDR3 is 15 amino acids long. Losses at the gene ends were 4 bases for V and 2 bases for J; bases not matched to a gene: 5. Germline V gene data show CDR1 as SNHLY and CDR2 as FYNNEI. The chain's CDR3 is CASSGDSGRPYEQYF. The CDR3 bases are TGTGCCAGCAGTGGGGATAGCGGGAGGCCCTACGAGCAGTACTTC.

In this sample, this clonotype turned up many times. V usage is TRBV28 and J usage is TRBJ2-3, with 12 positions matching TRBD2. Germline assignment: CDR1 MDHEN and CDR2 SYDVKM. The CDR3 loop spans 15 amino acids. Trimming took 6 bases from V and 4 from J; bases not matched to a gene: 5. The CDR3 DNA reads TGTGCCAGCAGCGCGAGACTAGCGGGAGCAGATACGCAGTATTTT. It yields the protein CASSARLAGADTQYF.

With regard to this clonotype: One base away lies a much larger clone, so this may be a sequencing read error. This chain uses TRBV5-6 with TRBJ2-7; D is unresolved. The V and J ends lost 0 bases and 2 bases respectively, with 9 bases between them. From germline, CDR1 is SGHDT and CDR2 YYEEEE. This CDR3 comprises 14 residues. CDR3 sequence reads: CASSLVASTYEQYF. The CDR3 DNA sequence: TGTGCCAGCAGCTTGGTAGCTAGTACCTACGAGCAGTACTTC.

At least ten counts were recorded for this clonotype. This chain joins TRBV28 and TRBJ1-3, with D hard to call. The CDR3 spans 16 residues. Trimming left V 2 bases short and J 0 bases short, with 11 bases between. The V gene's germline CDR1 is MDHEN and CDR2 SYDVKM. The CDR3 nucleotides read TGTGCCAGCAGTTTAGACTCAGCTCTCTCTGGAAACACCATATATTTT. This gives the protein CASSLDSALSGNTIYF.

This clonotype was counted a few times. The CDR3 DNA follows: TGTGCCAGCAGCTTGGGACAGGGGGCTTCTGAAGCTTTCTTT. Protein: CASSLGQGASEAFF. The chain uses TRBV11-1 and TRBJ1-1, with 12 bases matching TRBD1. Germline V gene sequence: CDR1 SGHAT, CDR2 FQDESV (reference sequence). This CDR3 is 14 amino acids long. J lost 6 bases, V lost 3 bases, and 2 bases had no gene match. Looking up the rest from reference TRBV11-1 and TRBJ1-1 gives the full variable domain: EAEVAQSPRYKITEKSQAVAFWCDPISGHATLYWYRQILGQGPELLVQFQDESVVDDSQLPKDRFSAERLKGVDSTLKIQPAELGDSAMYLCASSLGQGASEAFFGQGTRLTVV.

There are many counts of this clonotype. The gene calls are TRBV7-2 and TRBJ1-1; 8 bases map to TRBD1. Germline CDR1 is SGHTA and CDR2 is FQGNSA. CDR3 size: 16 residues. V was pared by 3 bases and J by 0 bases, with 6 bases of the junction left unmatched. The CDR3 protein is CASSFSGGTMNTEAFF. The DNA of the CDR3 is TGTGCCAGCAGCTTCTCAGGGGGCACCATGAACACTGAAGCTTTCTTT.

This clonotype has more than one count but fewer than ten. The rearrangement joins TRBV28 to TRBJ2-1; unclear D gene. V lost 7 bases to trimming and J lost 9 bases, with 19 bases between them. The germline CDR1 and CDR2 sequences are MDHEN and SYDVKM. The CDR3 covers 14 residues. The CDR3 region is CASTTSLVLGEQFF. In DNA form, the CDR3 reads TGTGCCAGCACTACTTCTCTAGTGTTGGGTGAGCAGTTCTTC.

The CDR3 loop reads CASSQLNAQYNEKLFF. The CDR3 DNA reads as TGTGCCAGCAGCCAATTGAACGCCCAGTACAATGAAAAACTGTTTTTT. The chain couples TRBV4-2 to TRBJ1-4; D is ambiguous. The CDR3 loop spans 16 amino acids. Trimming left V 2 bases short and J 5 bases short, with 15 bases between. The germline V gene has CDR1 LGHNA and CDR2 YNFKEQ.

This clonotype was recorded many times. The chain is built from TRBV6-5 and TRBJ2-7, with TRBD2 matching over 13 bases. Per the germline V gene, CDR1 is MNHEY and CDR2 is SVGAGI. Trimming cost V 6 bases and J 4 bases; bases outside gene matches: 9. CDR3 length: 16 amino acids. DNA of the CDR3: TGTGCCAGCAGCCTAACCGGGACTAGCGGGAAATACGAGCAGTACTTC. Its protein product is CASSLTGTSGKYEQYF.

This clonotype came up many times. The chain uses TRBV21-1 and TRBJ1-4; the table's D call, TRBD1, was not checked against the DNA. TRBV21-1 is assigned pseudogene status. CDR3 length: 12 amino acids. This CDR3 reads CASGTGDEKLFF. The CDR3 region has the DNA TGTGCCAGCGGGACAGGGGATGAAAAACTGTTTTTT.